These 10 T cell receptor beta chains came from one sample sequenced in a study of CD8 T cells in ankylosing spondylitis. Study-wide results and limits: Typical of ankylosing spondylitis blood, it appeared, was a TCR beta motif of fewer than ten highly homologous variants.

TCRdb processed the 5' RACE reads anew with MiXCR; each CDR3 protein has one entry. The repertoire holds roughly 450,000 distinct CDR3 sequences, with roughly a quarter as singletons. Their antigens are not known. The source material was blood, either unsorted or a sorted T cell fraction (not recorded which). These receptors originate from a male donor with ankylosing spondylitis.

The chain links TRBV6-2 or TRBV6-3 to TRBJ2-3; possible D gene TRBD2, 6 bases. This CDR3 is built from 15 residues. Germline loops: CDR1 MNHEY, CDR2 SVGEGT. Trimming took off 2 bases at V and 4 bases at J, with 13 bases between the two ends. The CDR3 sequence: CASSYATGDPDTQYF. The CDR3 DNA reads TGTGCCAGCAGTTACGCGACGGGAGACCCAGATACGCAGTATTTT.

The chain recombines TRBV3-1 with TRBJ1-2; D is perhaps TRBD1 (6 bases). Germline V gives CDR1 LGHDT, CDR2 YNNKEL (reference sequence). This CDR3 spans 15 amino acids. V lost 5 bases, J lost 4 bases, and 17 bases lay in between. CDR3 sequence reads: CASSTGSLGAYGYTF. Written as DNA, the CDR3 is TGTGCCAGCAGCACTGGGAGTTTGGGGGCCTATGGCTACACCTTC.

With regard to this clonotype: One end of the junction fails to match germline, which may point to a read error. The chain couples TRBV5-6 to TRBJ2-1; the D gene is possibly TRBD2 (5 bases). The germline CDR1 and CDR2 sequences are SGHDT and YYEEEE. CDR3 size: 12 residues. CDR3 bases: TGTGCCAGCAGCTTGGTTTGGGCTAGCAAGATCTTC. It is translated as CASSLVWASKIF.

This chain connects TRBV29-1 to TRBJ1-4, with TRBD1 as a possible D gene (5 bases). CDR1 SQVTM and CDR2 ANQGSEA come from the germline V gene. This CDR3 contains 11 residues. The germline V and J ends were trimmed by 4 bases and 8 bases, with 8 bases remaining between them. CDR3 in amino acids: CSVVEGEKLFF. CDR3 nucleotides: TGCAGCGTTGTGGAGGGGGAAAAACTGTTTTTT.

This clonotype was observed a few times. The V gene is TRBV20-1, the J gene TRBJ1-5; D is uncertain. Between the trimmed V and J ends, which lost 3 bases and 3 bases, there was a span of 15 bases. There are 15 residues in the CDR3. Germline loops: CDR1 DFQATT, CDR2 SNEGSKA (reference sequence). CDR3 loop: CSARGPGSYNQPQHF. The CDR3 DNA sequence: TGCAGTGCTAGGGGCCCGGGGAGTTACAATCAGCCCCAGCATTTT.

The gene calls are TRBV20-1 and TRBJ2-7; D remains unclear. Looked up from germline, CDR1 is DFQATT and CDR2 is SNEGSKA (reference sequence). The germline V and J ends were trimmed by 5 bases and 7 bases, with 18 bases remaining between them. CDR3 length: 13 amino acids. The CDR3 region is CSALVIQVWEQYF. The CDR3 nucleotides read TGCAGTGCTTTGGTGATTCAGGTGTGGGAGCAGTACTTC.

V is TRBV2 and J is TRBJ1-5; D gene ambiguous. Trimming cost V 5 bases and J 2 bases, with 10 bases left between them. The CDR3 is 14 amino acids. Germline loops: CDR1 SNHLY, CDR2 FYNNEI. The CDR3 DNA sequence: TGTGCCAGCAGTCCAGAGAGGGGCAATCAGCCCCAGCATTTT. Translated, it gives CASSPERGNQPQHF. Based on the CDR3 plus reference TRBV2 and TRBJ1-5, the full variable domain is EPEVTQTPSHQVTQMGQEVILRCVPISNHLYFYWYRQILGQKVEFLVSFYNNEISEKSEIFDDQFSVERPDGSNFTLKIRSTKLEDSAMYFCASSPERGNQPQHFGDGTRLSIL.

The sample holds one count of this clonotype. The chain employs TRBV19 and TRBJ1-6; TRBD1 matches 7 bases. The CDR3 is 14 amino acids. V gave up 6 bases and J gave up 7 bases; unmatched junction bases: 6. In germline, CDR1 is LNHDA, CDR2 SQIVND (reference sequence). The CDR3 spells CASRQGGPNSPLHF. For the CDR3, the DNA is TGTGCCAGTAGGCAGGGGGGACCCAATTCACCCCTCCACTTT. Full variable domain (missing parts from reference TRBV19 and TRBJ1-6): DGGITQSPKYLFRKEGQNVTLSCEQNLNHDAMYWYRQDPGQGLRLIYYSQIVNDFQKGDIAEGYSVSREKKESFPLTVTSAQKNPTAFYLCASRQGGPNSPLHFGNGTRLTVT.

The chain carries TRBV7-8 and TRBJ1-1; no firm D call. The CDR3 totals 15 residues. The V gene lost 5 bases and the J gene lost 1 base, with 14 bases spanning the gap. Germline V gives CDR1 SGHVS, CDR2 FQNEAQ. In DNA form, the CDR3 reads TGTGCCAGCAGCACATCCGAGCGGGGGAACACTGAAGCTTTCTTT. Translation gives CASSTSERGNTEAFF.

The chain links TRBV7-9 to TRBJ1-5, with D hard to call. Between the trimmed V and J ends, which lost 5 bases and 4 bases, there was a span of 21 bases. Germline values: CDR1 SEHNR, CDR2 FQNEAQ (reference sequence). This CDR3 region has 17 residues. The CDR3 DNA reads as TGTGCCAGCAGCCCAGACTTGGGCGCCCAAGGGAATCAGCCCCAGCATTTT. Its translation is CASSPDLGAQGNQPQHF.